Each of the 10 T cell receptor beta chains below was sequenced from the same sample in a study of CD8 T cells in Susac syndrome. Reverse transcription of about 0.5 to 1 ug RNA used random hexamers. TCRdb reprocessed the immunoSEQ multiplex PCR reads via MiXCR and lists one record per CDR3 protein. Of around 200,000 distinct CDR3 sequences in the sample, 95% were seen once. The material sequenced was CD4+ T cells from PBMCs. These receptors all come from a human donor in good health.

The chain uses TRBV12-3 or TRBV12-4 and TRBJ2-7; D may be TRBD2 (6 bases). The V gene lost 7 bases and the J gene lost 0 bases, with 10 bases spanning the gap. This CDR3 region has 13 residues. CDR3 coding DNA: TGTGCCAGCAATGCGGGAAGCTCCTACGAGCAGTACTTC. It encodes CASNAGSSYEQYF.

The rearrangement joins TRBV4-3 to TRBJ1-6, with a possible D match to TRBD1 (5 bases). The germline CDR1 and CDR2 sequences are LGHNA and YSLEER. This CDR3 region has 15 residues. V was cut by 3 bases and J by 10 bases, with 16 bases left in between. For the CDR3, the DNA is TGCGCCAGCAGCCAGGAACCGGGACTCCCATCACCCCTCCACTTT. Its protein is CASSQEPGLPSPLHF.

The V gene is TRBV24-1, the J gene TRBJ2-5; possibly TRBD1 for D (6 bases). The CDR3 sequence is 15 residues long. CDR1 is KGHDR and CDR2 is SFDVKD in the germline V gene. The V and J ends lost 3 bases and 4 bases respectively, with 14 bases between them. CDR3 sequence reads: CATSDPLQGPETQYF. The CDR3 region has the DNA TGTGCCACCAGTGATCCGCTACAGGGCCCAGAGACCCAGTACTTC.

The chain carries TRBV2 and TRBJ2-7; TRBD1 agrees at 10 bases. Germline loops: CDR1 SNHLY, CDR2 FYNNEI. Trimming took 5 bases from V and 5 from J; bases not matched to a gene: 6. CDR3 size: 14 residues. In DNA, the CDR3 is TGTGCCAGCAGTACCGGGACAGGGGACCACGAGCAGTACTTC. Its protein is CASSTGTGDHEQYF. Drawing the rest from reference TRBV2 and TRBJ2-7, the complete variable domain is EPEVTQTPSHQVTQMGQEVILRCVPISNHLYFYWYRQILGQKVEFLVSFYNNEISEKSEIFDDQFSVERPDGSNFTLKIRSTKLEDSAMYFCASSTGTGDHEQYFGPGTRLTVT.

The rearrangement links TRBV29-1 to TRBJ1-2; D is perhaps TRBD1 (5 bases). V shed 6 bases and J shed 6 bases, with 17 bases lying between them. Germline loops: CDR1 SQVTM, CDR2 ANQGSEA. CDR3 length: 13 amino acids. The CDR3 sequence: CSVGTEFSNGYTF. The CDR3 coding sequence is TGCAGCGTCGGGACGGAGTTTAGTAATGGCTACACCTTC.

V and J are TRBV28 and TRBJ1-2, with a weak D call TRBD1 (6 bases). The CDR3 is made up of 13 amino acids. V lost 8 bases and J 5 bases, leaving 15 bases between the germline ends. Germline assignment: CDR1 MDHEN and CDR2 SYDVKM. The CDR3: CASGIYTGYGYTF. Written as DNA, the CDR3 is TGTGCCAGCGGAATCTATACAGGGTATGGCTACACCTTC.

The chain joins TRBV29-1 to TRBJ2-1, with 13 bases fitting TRBD2. This CDR3 spans 15 amino acids. CDR1 and CDR2 (germline): SQVTM, ANQGSEA. V shed 7 bases, J shed 5 bases, and the junction held 8 bases outside the gene matches. CDR3 in amino acids: CSAKGLAGRDNEQFF. The CDR3 DNA reads as TGCAGCGCCAAGGGACTAGCGGGACGTGACAATGAGCAGTTCTTC.

This clonotype appeared a single time. The chain carries TRBV30 and TRBJ1-1, with 9 bases aligning to TRBD1. In germline, CDR1 is GTSNPN, CDR2 SVGIG (reference sequence). With V trimmed by 3 bases and J by 10 bases, 12 bases remained unmatched. The CDR3 spans 14 residues. DNA for the CDR3: TGTGCCTGGAGAAAGGGACAGGGCCGACTTTTAGCTTTCTTT. It translates to CAWRKGQGRLLAFF.

The chain couples TRBV6-5 to TRBJ2-7; 11 nucleotides align to TRBD2. Trimming removed 6 bases from V and 4 bases from J; junction bases left unmatched: 5. Germline CDR1 and CDR2: MNHEY and SVGAGI. The CDR3 is 14 amino acids. CDR3 amino acids: CASRPGLAVYEQYF. Written as DNA, the CDR3 is TGTGCCAGCAGACCGGGACTAGCGGTTTACGAGCAGTACTTC.

The chain carries TRBV20-1 and TRBJ1-5; D remains ambiguous. CDR1 DFQATT and CDR2 SNEGSKA come from the germline V gene (reference sequence). This CDR3 comprises 14 residues. Between the trimmed V and J ends, which lost 1 base and 1 base, there was a span of 8 bases. This CDR3 is CSARVIQSNQPQHF. The CDR3 DNA follows: TGCAGTGCTAGAGTGATCCAAAGCAATCAGCCCCAGCATTTT.